The entry below gives a single T cell receptor (beta chain) sequence along with its context. The antigen is unknown. The data were taken from a study of T cell responses to AZD1222 COVID-19 vaccine. Broader study findings: Epitopes outside B.1.351 and B.1.1.7 mutated regions reportedly drew nearly half of spike TCRs. It should be noted that donors were predominantly white British and more often female, and clonal diversity was possibly underestimated.

Data came from immunoSEQ multiplex PCR; TCRdb stores just in-frame clones and leaves some out. The sample holds about 100,000 clones, around 87% seen once. The sequencing used peripheral blood, collected on day 0 of AZD1222 vaccination. The sequence was collected from an adult in good health.

The CDR3 here is CASSQTGIYGYTF. CDR3 DNA: TGTGCCAGCAGTCAGACAGGGATTTATGGCTACACCTTC. The chain combines TRBV11-3 with TRBJ1-2, with 7 positions matching TRBD1. Germline loops: CDR1 SGHNT, CDR2 YENEEA. The V gene end was trimmed by 6 bases and the J gene end by 5 bases; junction bases not matched to a gene: 6. The length of the CDR3 is 13 residues.